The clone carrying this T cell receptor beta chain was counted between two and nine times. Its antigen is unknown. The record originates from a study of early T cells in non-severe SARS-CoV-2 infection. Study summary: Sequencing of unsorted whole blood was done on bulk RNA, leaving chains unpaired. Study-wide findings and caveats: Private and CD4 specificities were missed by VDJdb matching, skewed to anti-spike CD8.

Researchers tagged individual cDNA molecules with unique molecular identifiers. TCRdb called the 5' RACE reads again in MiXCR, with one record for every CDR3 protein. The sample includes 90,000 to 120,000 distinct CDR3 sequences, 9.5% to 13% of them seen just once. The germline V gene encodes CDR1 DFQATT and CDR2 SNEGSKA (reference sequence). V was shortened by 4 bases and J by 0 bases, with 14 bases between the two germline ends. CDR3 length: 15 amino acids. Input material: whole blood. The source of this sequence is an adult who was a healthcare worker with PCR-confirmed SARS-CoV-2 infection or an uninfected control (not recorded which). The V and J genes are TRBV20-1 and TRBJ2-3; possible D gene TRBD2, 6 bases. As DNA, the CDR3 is TGCAGTGCTACAGGACTAACTACTAGCACAGATACGCAGTATTTT. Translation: CSATGLTTSTDTQYF.